This T cell receptor beta chain was observed in a study of a mutant IDH1 vaccine in newly diagnosed glioma. Study in general: Vaccines were first given 4-6 weeks after radiotherapy alone, or with temozolomide cycles. Most patients had received both radiotherapy and temozolomide, the prior options being radiotherapy, temozolomide, or both.

On this clone: Its antigen is undetermined.

Regarding the study as a whole: Any relationship between pseudoprogression and changes in top peripheral T cell clonotypes seemed absent.

The V gene end was trimmed by 4 bases and the J gene end by 4 bases; junction bases not matched to a gene: 5. The CDR3 sequence is 16 residues long. The germline gives CDR1 SGHRS, CDR2 YFSETQ. The assay was immunoSEQ multiplex PCR, and TCRdb's table has in-frame clones only and misses some. The table lists about 20,000 clones, almost 85% of them singletons. As to time point: week 23, last vaccination. The content of each vaccine dose was 300 ug of mutant IDH1 20-mer peptide, and topical imiquimod accompanied it. The TCR comes from a man aged 25 to 40 with glioma. Sample: PBMCs, taken from a glioma patient whose treatment included an IDH1 peptide vaccine. This chain joins TRBV5-1 and TRBJ2-3; 14 nucleotides align to TRBD2. CDR3 coding DNA: TGCGCCAGCAGCCAGGGACTAGCGGGAGCAGCAGATACGCAGTATTTT. It is translated as CASSQGLAGAADTQYF.